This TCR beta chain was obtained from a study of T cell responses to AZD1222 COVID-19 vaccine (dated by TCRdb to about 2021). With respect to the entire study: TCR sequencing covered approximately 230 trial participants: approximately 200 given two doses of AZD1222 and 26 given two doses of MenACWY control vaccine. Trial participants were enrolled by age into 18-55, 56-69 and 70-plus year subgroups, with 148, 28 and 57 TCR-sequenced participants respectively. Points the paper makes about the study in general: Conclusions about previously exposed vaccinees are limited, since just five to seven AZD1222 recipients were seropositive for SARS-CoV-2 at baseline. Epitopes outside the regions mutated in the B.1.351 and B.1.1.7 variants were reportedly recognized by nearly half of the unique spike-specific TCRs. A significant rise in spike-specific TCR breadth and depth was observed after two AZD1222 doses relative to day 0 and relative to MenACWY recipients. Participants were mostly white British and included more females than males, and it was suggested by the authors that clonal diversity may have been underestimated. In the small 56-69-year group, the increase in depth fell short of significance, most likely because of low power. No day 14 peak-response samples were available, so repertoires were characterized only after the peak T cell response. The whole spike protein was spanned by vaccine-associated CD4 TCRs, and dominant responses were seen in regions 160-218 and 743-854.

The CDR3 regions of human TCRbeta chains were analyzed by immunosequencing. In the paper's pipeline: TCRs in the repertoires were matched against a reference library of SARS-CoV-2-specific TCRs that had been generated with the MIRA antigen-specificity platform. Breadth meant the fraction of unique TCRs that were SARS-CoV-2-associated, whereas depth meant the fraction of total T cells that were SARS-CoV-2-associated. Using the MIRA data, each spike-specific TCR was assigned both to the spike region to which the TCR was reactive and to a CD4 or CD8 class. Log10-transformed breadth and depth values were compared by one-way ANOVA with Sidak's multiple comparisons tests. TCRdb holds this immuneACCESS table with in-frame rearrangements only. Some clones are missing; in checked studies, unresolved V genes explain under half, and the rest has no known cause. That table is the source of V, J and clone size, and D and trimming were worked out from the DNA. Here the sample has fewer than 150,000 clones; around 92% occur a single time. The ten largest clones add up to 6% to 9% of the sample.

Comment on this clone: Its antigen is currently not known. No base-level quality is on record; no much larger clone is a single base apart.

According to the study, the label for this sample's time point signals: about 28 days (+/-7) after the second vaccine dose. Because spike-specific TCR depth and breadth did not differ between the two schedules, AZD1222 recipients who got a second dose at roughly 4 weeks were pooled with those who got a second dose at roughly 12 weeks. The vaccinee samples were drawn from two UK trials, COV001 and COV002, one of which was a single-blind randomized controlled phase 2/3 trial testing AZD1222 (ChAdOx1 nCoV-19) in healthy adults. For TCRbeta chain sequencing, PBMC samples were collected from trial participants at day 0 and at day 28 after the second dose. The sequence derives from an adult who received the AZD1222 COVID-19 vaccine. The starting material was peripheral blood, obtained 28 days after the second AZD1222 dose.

DNA sequence: TGTGCCAGAGCAAATGGCTACACCTTC. It specifies CARANGYTF. The V and J genes are TRBV10-3 and TRBJ1-2, with an unclear D gene assignment. Per the germline V gene, ENHRY is the CDR1 and SYGVKD is the CDR2. V and J lose 10 bases and 6 bases, and a span of 6 bases separates them. The cysteine opens and the phenylalanine closes a CDR3 of 9 amino acids. The sequence is cut down to CDR3 DNA, 27 bases in frame from base 1.